A selection of T cell receptor beta chains follows, all from one sample in a study of T cells in Graves' hyperthyroidism and ophthalmopathy. TCRdb re-called the multiplex PCR reads with MiXCR, one entry per CDR3 protein. The profile shows more than 150,000 distinct CDR3 sequences, about a sixth of them singletons. The sample consisted of blood. Receptor source: a woman aged 50 to 60 with Graves' hyperthyroidism. The CDR3 runs from the conserved cysteine through the conserved F or W. D genes are given only for firm matches. Not every row has a clone size; where given, it reads once, few, many or a size class.

length	J	D	V	size	CDR3	DNA
17	TRBJ1-5	-	TRBV7-8	-	CASSLAVGGGNNQPQHF	TGTGCCAGCAGCTTAGCGGTAGGAGGGGGGAACAATCAGCCCCAGCATTTT
15	TRBJ2-5	TRBD1	TRBV24-1	many	CATSDSGQGKVTQYF	TGTGCCACCAGTGATTCGGGACAGGGGAAAGTGACCCAGTACTTC
13	TRBJ2-7	-	TRBV18	many	CASSPPSSYEQYF	TGTGCCAGCTCCCCGCCCAGCTCCTACGAGCAGTACTTC
18	TRBJ2-3	TRBD2	TRBV7-3	many	CASSSGLAGELIADTQYF	TGTGCCAGCAGCTCGGGACTAGCGGGGGAGCTGATCGCAGATACGCAGTATTTT
19	TRBJ2-5	-	TRBV6-2/TRBV6-3	many	CASSYSRRGGAWRQETQYF	TGTGCCAGCAGTTACTCCAGGAGGGGGGGGGCCTGGAGGCAAGAGACCCAGTACTTC
15	TRBJ1-1	-	TRBV11-2	many	CASSLWRGMNTEAFF	TGTGCCAGCAGCTTGTGGAGGGGAATGAACACTGAAGCTTTCTTT
14	TRBJ2-7	-	TRBV27	-	CASRDQGHIYEQYF	TGTGCCAGCAGGGATCAGGGACACATCTACGAGCAGTACTTC
14	TRBJ2-3	-	TRBV6-2/TRBV6-3	-	CASSLQGGTDTQYF	TGTGCCAGCAGTCTACAGGGTGGAACAGATACGCAGTATTTT
19	TRBJ2-6	-	TRBV11-1	few	CASSLGGVLSPAGANVLTF	TGTGCCAGCAGCTTAGGGGGGGTTTTGAGCCCCGCGGGGGCCAACGTCCTGACTTTC
15	TRBJ1-1	TRBD1	TRBV5-1	many	CASSQDRASNTEAFF	TGCGCCAGCAGCCAGGACAGGGCCTCAAACACTGAAGCTTTCTTT
15	TRBJ1-1	-	TRBV5-4	many	CASRAAGQPNTEAFF	TGTGCCAGCAGAGCGGCCGGACAGCCGAACACTGAAGCTTTCTTT
15	TRBJ2-5	-	TRBV7-2	few	CASSLWGAGVETQYF	TGTGCCAGCAGCTTATGGGGCGCCGGGGTAGAGACCCAGTACTTC
15	TRBJ2-5	TRBD2	TRBV7-9	many	CASSLGLAVGETQYF	TGTGCCAGCAGCTTGGGACTAGCGGTCGGAGAGACCCAGTACTTC
14	TRBJ1-5	-	TRBV20-1	many	CSARDDHSNQPQHF	TGCAGTGCTAGAGATGACCATAGCAATCAGCCCCAGCATTTT
15	TRBJ2-3	-	TRBV7-6	-	CASSPRTDRTDTQYF	TGTGCCAGCAGCCCTCGCACGGATCGCACAGATACGCAGTATTTT
14	TRBJ1-1	-	TRBV12-3/TRBV12-4	-	CASSLRWHATEAFF	TGTGCCAGCAGCTTACGGTGGCACGCCACTGAAGCTTTCTTT
18	TRBJ2-3	TRBD2	TRBV5-6	few	CASSLGLAGTSSTDTQYF	TGTGCCAGCAGCTTGGGACTAGCGGGGACCTCTAGCACAGATACGCAGTATTTT
15	TRBJ2-3	-	TRBV11-2	many	CASSFWGRRTDTQYF	TGTGCCAGCAGCTTCTGGGGGAGAAGGACAGATACGCAGTATTTT
16	TRBJ2-3	TRBD2	TRBV7-3	many	CASSPGLAGVTDTQYF	TGTGCCAGCAGCCCCGGACTAGCGGGGGTAACAGATACGCAGTATTTT
13	TRBJ2-3	TRBD1	TRBV7-3	many	CASSRDRGDTQYF	TGTGCCAGCAGCCGCGACAGGGGGGATACGCAGTATTTT
15	TRBJ1-2	-	TRBV3-1	-	CASSQARTTNYGYTF	TGTGCCAGCAGCCAGGCAAGGACAACTAACTATGGCTACACCTTC
16	TRBJ1-2	-	TRBV7-8	many	CASSLGTVYNNYGYTF	TGTGCCAGCAGCTTAGGGACAGTCTATAATAACTATGGCTACACCTTC
14	TRBJ1-5	TRBD1	TRBV5-6	many	CASSYRGGNQPQHF	TGTGCCAGCAGCTACAGGGGGGGCAATCAGCCCCAGCATTTT
16	TRBJ1-5	-	TRBV4-1	few	CASSQEGGQIGQPQHF	TGCGCCAGCAGCCAAGAGGGAGGACAGATTGGTCAGCCCCAGCATTTT
13	TRBJ2-7	TRBD1	TRBV24-1	many	CATSGKGADEQYF	TGTGCCACCAGTGGGAAGGGGGCCGACGAGCAGTACTTC
15	TRBJ1-1	-	TRBV5-5	-	CASSLGRTGDTEAFF	TGTGCCAGCAGCTTGGGGAGGACGGGGGACACTGAAGCTTTCTTT
14	TRBJ1-2	-	TRBV28	many	CASRRTGTGYGYTF	TGTGCCAGCCGCCGAACAGGGACGGGCTATGGCTACACCTTC
17	TRBJ2-3	TRBD2	TRBV5-1	many	CASSLAGAGGLTDTQYF	TGCGCCAGCAGCTTGGCCGGAGCGGGGGGGCTCACAGATACGCAGTATTTT
15	TRBJ1-5	-	TRBV12-3/TRBV12-4	-	CASSPTGMRNQPQHF	TGTGCCAGCAGTCCGACAGGTATGCGGAATCAGCCCCAGCATTTT
14	TRBJ2-7	-	TRBV4-3	-	CASSQVRGGYEQYF	TGCGCCAGCAGCCAAGTGCGGGGAGGCTACGAGCAGTACTTC
12	TRBJ2-2	-	TRBV27	many	CASRRATGELFF	TGTGCCAGCCGGAGGGCGACCGGGGAGCTGTTTTTT
14	TRBJ1-2	-	TRBV18	-	CASSPAGWNYGYTF	TGTGCCAGCTCACCGGCCGGATGGAACTATGGCTACACCTTC
16	TRBJ2-7	TRBD1	TRBV27	few	CASEPRLRDRAGEQYF	TGTGCCAGCGAGCCAAGATTAAGGGACAGGGCGGGCGAGCAGTACTTC
19	TRBJ2-2	TRBD2	TRBV6-5	many	CASSFRLAGGLMGTGELFF	TGTGCCAGCAGTTTCCGACTAGCGGGGGGACTAATGGGGACCGGGGAGCTGTTTTTT
16	TRBJ2-5	TRBD2	TRBV20-1	many	CSARGPSGVYQETQYF	TGCAGTGCTAGAGGCCCCAGCGGGGTGTACCAAGAGACCCAGTACTTC
14	TRBJ2-1	TRBD1	TRBV2	many	CASSRQGEAYEQFF	TGTGCCAGCAGCCGACAGGGGGAAGCGTATGAGCAGTTCTTC
16	TRBJ2-7	TRBD2	TRBV18	many	CASSPRSSGGSYEQYF	TGTGCCAGCTCACCACGATCCAGCGGGGGATCCTACGAGCAGTACTTC
15	TRBJ1-2	-	TRBV7-2	many	CASSLTLGENYGYTF	TGTGCCAGCAGCTTAACCTTGGGCGAAAACTATGGCTACACCTTC
15	TRBJ1-4	-	TRBV7-9	few	CASSLIIGNNEKLFF	TGTGCCAGCAGCTTAATAATCGGCAATAATGAAAAACTGTTTTTT
11	TRBJ1-5	-	TRBV28	many	CASGSNQPQHF	TGTGCCAGCGGGTCTAATCAGCCCCAGCATTTT
14	TRBJ2-1	-	TRBV12-3/TRBV12-4	many	CASSRGTTSNEQFF	TGTGCCAGCAGTCGAGGGACGACGTCCAATGAGCAGTTCTTC
13	TRBJ2-4	-	TRBV20-1	many	CSHIRGAKNIQYF	TGCAGTCACATAAGGGGGGCCAAAAACATTCAGTACTTC
15	TRBJ2-1	TRBD1	TRBV7-2	many	CASSFRTGGWDEQFF	TGTGCCAGCAGCTTTCGGACAGGGGGCTGGGATGAGCAGTTCTTC
17	TRBJ1-2	TRBD1	TRBV4-2	-	CASSRGTAQPNNYGYTF	TGTGCCAGCAGCCGCGGGACAGCACAACCAAACAACTATGGCTACACCTTC
11	TRBJ1-1	-	TRBV18	many	CASSPSGEAFF	TGTGCCAGCTCACCATCAGGGGAAGCTTTCTTT
14	TRBJ1-4	-	TRBV5-1	many	CASSLAGTGEKLFF	TGCGCCAGCAGCTTGGCGGGGACGGGAGAAAAACTGTTTTTT
15	TRBJ2-7	-	TRBV28	-	CASSSTGNPLYEQYF	TGTGCCAGCAGTTCCACAGGAAACCCGCTCTACGAGCAGTACTTC
11	TRBJ1-2	TRBD1	TRBV20-1	many	CSASDRDGYTF	TGCAGTGCTAGCGACAGGGACGGCTACACCTTC
14	TRBJ2-7	-	TRBV4-1	many	CASSPVAAAYEQYF	TGCGCCAGCAGCCCAGTGGCTGCTGCCTACGAGCAGTACTTC
14	TRBJ2-7	-	TRBV6-2/TRBV6-3	few	CASSYRELSYEQYF	TGTGCCAGCAGTTACAGGGAATTGAGCTACGAGCAGTACTTC
16	TRBJ1-5	-	TRBV6-1	many	CASRAGIGMSNQPQHF	TGTGCCAGCAGGGCGGGAATCGGGATGAGCAATCAGCCCCAGCATTTT
14	TRBJ1-2	TRBD1	TRBV4-2	many	CASSQPTGASGYTF	TGTGCCAGCAGCCAACCGACAGGGGCGAGCGGCTACACCTTC
15	TRBJ1-3	-	TRBV13	few	CASSLLLSSGNTIYF	TGTGCCAGCAGCTTATTACTGTCCTCTGGAAACACCATATATTTT